The 29 T cell receptor beta chains reported below all come from one sample, sequenced in a study of CD8 T cells in ankylosing spondylitis. Broader study findings: Seemingly distinctive of ankylosing spondylitis blood was a TCR beta motif formed by eight highly homologous variants.

From the 5' RACE reads, TCRdb called clonotypes with MiXCR, one entry per CDR3 protein. Of 750,000 to 850,000 distinct CDR3 sequences in the sample, approximately 10% were seen once. These receptors' antigens are unknown. The material sequenced was blood, either unsorted or a sorted T cell fraction (not recorded which). The receptors stem from a male donor with ankylosing spondylitis.

This clonotype was detected many times. The chain joins TRBV29-1 to TRBJ2-1, with D perhaps TRBD2 (6 bases). CDR1 SQVTM and CDR2 ANQGSEA come from the germline V gene. The ends were cut back, 5 bases at V and 6 bases at J, with 17 bases in the middle. There are 14 residues in the CDR3. CDR3 bases: TGCAGCGTTTTATCCGACCCCGGGGGCAATGAGCAGTTCTTC. Encoded protein: CSVLSDPGGNEQFF.

V gene TRBV15 combines with J gene TRBJ1-4; no firm D call. Deletions cut 2 bases from V and 7 bases from J, with 11 bases between. The CDR3 is 14 residues long. Germline V lookup: CDR1 LNHNV, CDR2 YYDKDF (reference sequence). The CDR3 sequence: CATSRQRGGEKLFF. In DNA form, the CDR3 reads TGTGCCACCAGCAGACAACGAGGCGGTGAAAAACTGTTTTTT.

The V gene is TRBV29-1, the J gene TRBJ2-3; 9 bases fit TRBD2. J gave up 3 bases and V 4 bases, and 8 bases lay outside the gene matches. This CDR3 contains 15 residues. Germline CDR1 is SQVTM and CDR2 is ANQGSEA. The CDR3 DNA reads as TGCAGCGTTGGGCCCCCCGCGGGGGGGACAGATACGCAGTATTTT. It specifies CSVGPPAGGTDTQYF.

The V call is TRBV7-2, the J call TRBJ1-2, with a weak D call TRBD1 (5 bases). V was pared by 5 bases and J by 4 bases, with 14 bases between. The CDR3 length is 14 residues. CDR1 SGHTA and CDR2 FQGNSA come from the germline V gene. This chain's CDR3 is CASSTNWQGYGYTF. As DNA, the CDR3 is TGTGCCAGCAGCACTAATTGGCAGGGCTATGGCTACACCTTC.

This clonotype was picked up many times. The CDR3 here is CSAGDRGNQPQHF. For the CDR3, the DNA is TGCAGTGCTGGGGACAGGGGGAATCAGCCCCAGCATTTT. The V call is TRBV20-1, the J call TRBJ1-5; 11 bases are shared with TRBD1. The CDR3 length is 13 residues. V lost 5 bases, J lost 4 bases, and 1 base stayed unmatched. From germline, CDR1 is DFQATT and CDR2 SNEGSKA (reference sequence).

The V call is TRBV28, the J call TRBJ2-7, with 7 positions matching TRBD1. Germline CDR1 is MDHEN and CDR2 is SYDVKM. This CDR3 comprises 15 residues. With 3 bases clipped from V and 0 bases from J, the junction kept 5 bases outside the gene matches. CDR3: CASSFLTGSSYEQYF. In DNA form, the CDR3 reads TGTGCCAGCAGTTTCTTGACAGGGAGCTCCTACGAGCAGTACTTC.

This chain links TRBV29-1 with TRBJ1-1, with TRBD1 as a possible D gene (6 bases). The germline CDR1 and CDR2 sequences are SQVTM and ANQGSEA. V dropped 5 bases and J dropped 5 bases, with 9 bases sitting between them. The CDR3 has 11 amino acids. CDR3 DNA sequence: TGCAGCGTTCGAAGGGGGACTGAAGCTTTCTTT. It encodes CSVRRGTEAFF.

This clonotype was recorded a few times. The gene calls are TRBV7-3 and TRBJ2-1; 11 bases are a match to TRBD2. This CDR3 has 14 residues. J was trimmed by 10 bases and V by 5 bases; bases with no gene match: 7. Germline assignment: CDR1 SGHTA and CDR2 FQGTGA. The CDR3 nucleotides read TGTGCCAGCAGCCCCACGGGACTAGCGGTCGAGCAGTTCTTC. Its translation: CASSPTGLAVEQFF.

This clonotype has at least ten counts. The gene calls are TRBV6-4 and TRBJ2-7; the D gene is possibly TRBD1 (6 bases). This CDR3 comprises 16 residues. V lost 2 bases to trimming and J lost 1 base, with 15 bases between them. Germline V gives CDR1 MRHNA, CDR2 SNTAGT. CDR3 sequence reads: CASSDQGHQVSYEQYF. The CDR3 nucleotides read TGTGCCAGCAGTGACCAGGGACACCAAGTATCCTACGAGCAGTACTTC.

This clonotype was counted between two and nine times. The genes are TRBV4-1 and TRBJ2-1, with 10 nucleotides matching TRBD2. The CDR3 sequence is 17 residues long. Germline loops: CDR1 MGHRA, CDR2 YSYEKL. V was pared by 0 bases and J by 1 base, with 3 bases of the junction left unmatched. The CDR3 DNA sequence: TGCGCCAGCAGCCAAGATGGAGCGGGAGGGTCCTACAATGAGCAGTTCTTC. The encoded protein is CASSQDGAGGSYNEQFF.

V is TRBV10-3 and J is TRBJ2-7; 7 positions agree with TRBD1. The CDR3 runs to 14 residues. The J segment lost 2 bases and the V segment lost 6 bases, leaving 7 bases of the junction unmatched. CDR1 ENHRY and CDR2 SYGVKD come from the germline V gene. Here the CDR3 reads CAISYRDSTYEQYF. CDR3 nucleotide sequence: TGTGCCATCAGCTACCGGGACAGCACCTACGAGCAGTACTTC.

The CDR3 reads CASSPFPPNTEAFF. The CDR3 DNA reads as TGTGCCAGCAGCCCGTTTCCGCCGAACACTGAAGCTTTCTTT. The chain has TRBV28 and TRBJ1-1; the D is unclear. This CDR3 comprises 14 residues. Trimming took off 6 bases at V and 1 base at J, with 12 bases between the two ends. Germline CDR1 MDHEN, CDR2 SYDVKM. Full variable domain (rest looked up from reference TRBV28 and TRBJ1-1): DVKVTQSSRYLVKRTGEKVFLECVQDMDHENMFWYRQDPGLGLRLIYFSYDVKMKEKGDIPEGYSVSREKKERFSLILESASTNQTSMYLCASSPFPPNTEAFFGQGTRLTVV.

This chain joins TRBV6-1 and TRBJ1-2; D ambiguous. Deletions cut 6 bases from V and 8 bases from J, with 16 bases between. Looked up from germline, CDR1 is MNHNS and CDR2 is SASEGT. This CDR3 comprises 13 residues. The CDR3 here is CASRKGWVEGYTF. The CDR3 DNA reads as TGTGCCAGCAGGAAGGGATGGGTAGAGGGCTACACCTTC.

The table lists this clonotype with a few counts. The chain uses TRBV20-1 and TRBJ2-5, with unresolved D. Trimming left V 0 bases short and J 5 bases short, with 13 bases between. The CDR3 contains 14 residues. Per the germline V gene, CDR1 is DFQATT and CDR2 is SNEGSKA (reference sequence). The CDR3 DNA reads as TGCAGTGCTAGAGATCTCCACCTGGGGGAGACCCAGTACTTC. It translates to CSARDLHLGETQYF.

Only a few counts were recorded for this clonotype. The chain uses TRBV11-2 and TRBJ2-2; no clear D. Germline V lookup: CDR1 SGHAT, CDR2 FQNNGV. CDR3 length equals 12 residues. V lost 1 base and J lost 15, with 12 bases in between. In nucleotides, the CDR3 is TGTGCCAGCAGCTTAGCGCTGGGTGATGTGTTTTTT. This sequence encodes CASSLALGDVFF.

The chain carries TRBV5-1 and TRBJ2-1, with 11 bases identical to TRBD2. V shed 3 bases, J shed 9 bases, and the junction held 11 bases outside the gene matches. Germline V CDR1 and CDR2: SGHRS, YFSETQ. The CDR3 length is 16 residues. CDR3 bases: TGCGCCAGCAGCTCGGCCGGGACTAGCGGTACAAGTGAGCAGTTCTTC. Translating gives CASSSAGTSGTSEQFF. The variable domain in full, with the rest retrieved from reference TRBV5-1 and TRBJ2-1, is KAGVTQTPRYLIKTRGQQVTLSCSPISGHRSVSWYQQTPGQGLQFLFEYFSETQRNKGNFPGRFSGRQFSNSRSEMNVSTLELGDSALYLCASSSAGTSGTSEQFFGPGTRLTVL.

This clonotype was observed a handful of times. This rearrangement joins TRBV6-5 to TRBJ1-1; 7 bases are a match to TRBD1. CDR1 is MNHEY and CDR2 is SVGAGI in the germline V gene. V was pared by 2 bases and J by 10 bases, with 10 bases of the junction left unmatched. This CDR3 has 14 residues. CDR3: CASSYEGAIGRAFF. As DNA, the CDR3 is TGTGCCAGCAGTTACGAGGGGGCAATCGGGAGAGCTTTCTTT.

This clonotype showed up many times. The rearrangement joins TRBV20-1 to TRBJ1-1; possible D gene TRBD1, 5 bases. The CDR3 extends over 12 amino acids. The germline V gene encodes CDR1 DFQATT and CDR2 SNEGSKA (reference sequence). V was trimmed by 5 bases and J by 7 bases, leaving 14 bases between them. This CDR3 is CSAWDDGNEAFF. The DNA for the CDR3 is TGCAGTGCTTGGGACGACGGAAATGAAGCTTTCTTT.

This clonotype was detected many times. V and J are TRBV20-1 and TRBJ2-3; D uncertain. CDR1 and CDR2 from the germline V gene are DFQATT and SNEGSKA (reference sequence). Trimming cost V 1 base and J 0 bases, with 5 bases left between them. This CDR3 contains 13 residues. CDR3 in DNA: TGCAGTGCTAGAGTCTGGAGCACAGATACGCAGTATTTT. Amino acids: CSARVWSTDTQYF.

In this sample, this clonotype turned up a few times. This chain links TRBV20-1 with TRBJ2-1; the match to TRBD2 covers 9 bases. The germline gives CDR1 DFQATT, CDR2 SNEGSKA (reference sequence). CDR3 length: 13 residues. V gave up 1 base and J gave up 11 bases; unmatched junction bases: 6. In DNA, the CDR3 is TGCAGTGCTAGAGTTCAGGCTAGCGGGAAGCAGTTCTTC. Translated, it gives CSARVQASGKQFF.

This clonotype appeared a few times. The gene calls are TRBV5-1 and TRBJ1-5, with D unresolved. The CDR3 length is 15 residues. V gave up 2 bases and J gave up 5 bases, with 14 bases separating them. CDR1 and CDR2 from the germline V gene are SGHRS and YFSETQ. CDR3 protein: CASSLVGGGHQPQHF. For the CDR3, the DNA is TGCGCCAGCAGCTTAGTGGGAGGAGGACATCAGCCCCAGCATTTT.

This clonotype was seen a few times. The chain uses TRBV7-9 and TRBJ2-5; 7 bases fit TRBD1. Germline V gene lookup returns CDR1 SEHNR and CDR2 FQNEAQ (reference sequence). V shed 1 base, J shed 4 bases, and the junction held 6 bases outside the gene matches. The CDR3 is 15 residues long. CDR3 region: CASSLVPQGTETQYF. CDR3 sequence (DNA): TGTGCCAGCAGCTTAGTACCACAGGGGACAGAGACCCAGTACTTC. Full variable domain (outside the CDR3, taken from reference TRBV7-9 and TRBJ2-5): DTGVSQNPRHKITKRGQNVTFRCDPISEHNRLYWYRQTLGQGPEFLTYFQNEAQLEKSRLLSDRFSAERPKGSFSTLEIQRTEQGDSAMYLCASSLVPQGTETQYFGPGTRLLVL.

The V call is TRBV6-5, the J call TRBJ1-1, with 7 bases fitting TRBD1. CDR3 length: 14 residues. Germline values: CDR1 MNHEY, CDR2 SVGAGI. V lost 7 bases, J lost 1 base, and 6 bases stayed unmatched. Here the CDR3 DNA reads TGTGCCAGCACTTCAGGGGGGGGGAACACTGAAGCTTTCTTT. Protein sequence: CASTSGGGNTEAFF.

This chain joins TRBV20-1 and TRBJ2-3, with 10 bases identical to TRBD2. Unmatched junction bases numbered 10, after V lost 5 bases and J lost 5 bases. The CDR3 has 15 residues. The germline gives CDR1 DFQATT, CDR2 SNEGSKA (reference sequence). The CDR3 region has the DNA TGCAGTGCTGCCGGGGCTAGCGGGGGTAGAGATACGCAGTATTTT. Its translation is CSAAGASGGRDTQYF.

The rearrangement joins TRBV11-2 to TRBJ2-7; perhaps TRBD1 as D (5 bases). The V and J ends lost 5 bases and 3 bases respectively, with 17 bases between them. The CDR3 contains 15 residues. In germline, CDR1 is SGHAT, CDR2 FQNNGV. Written as DNA, the CDR3 is TGTGCCAGCAGCCTAAAGGGGCAGACGGGCTACGAGCAGTACTTC. Amino acids: CASSLKGQTGYEQYF.

At least ten counts were recorded for this clonotype. V is TRBV5-1 and J is TRBJ2-7; TRBD2 agrees at 12 bases. Trimming took 4 bases from V and 6 from J; bases not matched to a gene: 8. The CDR3 is made up of 15 amino acids. Germline V gene lookup returns CDR1 SGHRS and CDR2 YFSETQ. The CDR3 loop is CASSDLAGGPSEQYF. The CDR3 coding sequence is TGCGCCAGCAGCGATCTAGCGGGGGGGCCAAGCGAGCAGTACTTC.

The chain links TRBV20-1 to TRBJ2-1; D is perhaps TRBD2 (6 bases). Trimming left V 5 bases short and J 3 bases short, with 11 bases between. Germline assignment: CDR1 DFQATT and CDR2 SNEGSKA (reference sequence). This CDR3 is 13 amino acids long. Written as DNA, the CDR3 is TGCAGTGCTGCTAATAGCGGCTACAATGAGCAGTTCTTC. It specifies CSAANSGYNEQFF.

This clonotype has ten or more counts. The genes are TRBV20-1 and TRBJ1-2; 7 nucleotides align to TRBD1. The V gene end was trimmed by 0 bases and the J gene end by 5 bases; junction bases not matched to a gene: 9. Per the germline V gene, CDR1 is DFQATT and CDR2 is SNEGSKA (reference sequence). This CDR3 is built from 15 residues. The CDR3 DNA sequence: TGCAGTGCTAGAGATACGAGGGGGCCTGAGTATGGCTACACCTTC. It translates to CSARDTRGPEYGYTF.

This clonotype has a count of ten or more. V is TRBV10-1 and J is TRBJ2-1; a weak D match, TRBD2 (5 bases). V shed 5 bases and J shed 0 bases, with 11 bases lying between them. The CDR3 sequence is 15 residues long. In germline, CDR1 is WNHNN, CDR2 SYGVQD (reference sequence). The CDR3 is CASSPDFSSYNEQFF. In DNA, the CDR3 is TGCGCCAGCAGTCCGGACTTCAGCTCCTACAATGAGCAGTTCTTC.